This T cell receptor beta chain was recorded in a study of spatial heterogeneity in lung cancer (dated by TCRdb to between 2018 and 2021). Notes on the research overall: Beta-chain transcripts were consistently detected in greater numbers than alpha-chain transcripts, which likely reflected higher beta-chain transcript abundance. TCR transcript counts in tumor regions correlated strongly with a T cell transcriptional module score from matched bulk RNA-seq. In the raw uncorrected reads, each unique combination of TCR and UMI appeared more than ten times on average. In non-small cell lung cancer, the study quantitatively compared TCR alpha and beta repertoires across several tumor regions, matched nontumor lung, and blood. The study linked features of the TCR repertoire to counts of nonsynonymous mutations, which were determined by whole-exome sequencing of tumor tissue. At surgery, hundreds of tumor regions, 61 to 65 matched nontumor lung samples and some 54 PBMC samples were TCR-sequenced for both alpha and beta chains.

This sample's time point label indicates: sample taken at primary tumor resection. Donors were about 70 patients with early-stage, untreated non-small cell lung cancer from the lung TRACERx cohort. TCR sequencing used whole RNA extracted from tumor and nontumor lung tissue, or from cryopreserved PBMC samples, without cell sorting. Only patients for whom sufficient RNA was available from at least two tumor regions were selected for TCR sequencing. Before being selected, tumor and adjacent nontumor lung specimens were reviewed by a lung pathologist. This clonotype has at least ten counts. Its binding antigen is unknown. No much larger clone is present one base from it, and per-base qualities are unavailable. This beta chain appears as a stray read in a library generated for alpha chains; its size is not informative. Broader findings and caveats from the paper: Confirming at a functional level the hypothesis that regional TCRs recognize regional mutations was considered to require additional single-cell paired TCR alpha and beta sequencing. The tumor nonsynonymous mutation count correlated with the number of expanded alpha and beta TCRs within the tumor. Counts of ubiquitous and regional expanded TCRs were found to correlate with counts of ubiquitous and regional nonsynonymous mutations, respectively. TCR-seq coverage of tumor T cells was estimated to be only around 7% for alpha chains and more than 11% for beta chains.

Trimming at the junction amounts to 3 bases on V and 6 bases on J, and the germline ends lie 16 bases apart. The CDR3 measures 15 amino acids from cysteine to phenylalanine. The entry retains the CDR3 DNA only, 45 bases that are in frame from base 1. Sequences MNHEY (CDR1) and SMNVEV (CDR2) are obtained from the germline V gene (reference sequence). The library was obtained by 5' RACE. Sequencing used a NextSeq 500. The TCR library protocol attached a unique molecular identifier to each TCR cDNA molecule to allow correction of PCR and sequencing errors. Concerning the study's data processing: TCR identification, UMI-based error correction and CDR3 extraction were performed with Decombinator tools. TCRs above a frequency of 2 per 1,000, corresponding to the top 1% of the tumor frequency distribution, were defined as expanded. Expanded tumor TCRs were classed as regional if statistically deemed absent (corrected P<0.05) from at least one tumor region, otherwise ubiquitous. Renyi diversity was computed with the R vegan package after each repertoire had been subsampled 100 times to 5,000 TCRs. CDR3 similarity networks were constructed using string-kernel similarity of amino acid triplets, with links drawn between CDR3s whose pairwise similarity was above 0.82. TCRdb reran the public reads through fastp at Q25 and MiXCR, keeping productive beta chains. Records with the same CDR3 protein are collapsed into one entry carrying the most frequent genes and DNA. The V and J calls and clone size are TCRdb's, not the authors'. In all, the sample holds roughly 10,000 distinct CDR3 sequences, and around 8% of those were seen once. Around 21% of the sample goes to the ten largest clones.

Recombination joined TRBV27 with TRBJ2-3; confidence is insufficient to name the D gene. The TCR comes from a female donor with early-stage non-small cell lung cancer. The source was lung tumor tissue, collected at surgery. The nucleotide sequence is TGTGCCAGCAGTTTTCGGGCCACCTCCCTGGATACGCAGTATTTT. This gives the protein CASSFRATSLDTQYF.